The entry below describes one T cell receptor (beta chain). Seattle patient enrollment occurred during active infection, with longitudinal follow-up thereafter. The assay was immunoSEQ multiplex PCR, and TCRdb's table has in-frame clones only and misses some. The sample includes about 390,000 clones, about 90% of them seen just once. This sample is part of a study of blood T cell repertoires in COVID-19. Study information: COVID-19 samples from acute and convalescent phases originated in the United States, Italy and Spain.

V was shortened by 3 bases and J by 1 base, with 12 bases between the two germline ends. Germline V gene data show CDR1 as LGHNA and CDR2 as YNFKEQ. CDR3 length: 15 amino acids. The sequencing input was peripheral blood. The chain recombines TRBV4-2 with TRBJ1-1; perhaps TRBD1 as D (6 bases). The origin of this receptor is a woman in her fifties or sixties with COVID-19, enrolled during active disease. CDR3 in DNA: TGTGCCAGCAGCCAGGCGGTCAGGGGGAACACTGAAGCTTTCTTT. It translates to CASSQAVRGNTEAFF.